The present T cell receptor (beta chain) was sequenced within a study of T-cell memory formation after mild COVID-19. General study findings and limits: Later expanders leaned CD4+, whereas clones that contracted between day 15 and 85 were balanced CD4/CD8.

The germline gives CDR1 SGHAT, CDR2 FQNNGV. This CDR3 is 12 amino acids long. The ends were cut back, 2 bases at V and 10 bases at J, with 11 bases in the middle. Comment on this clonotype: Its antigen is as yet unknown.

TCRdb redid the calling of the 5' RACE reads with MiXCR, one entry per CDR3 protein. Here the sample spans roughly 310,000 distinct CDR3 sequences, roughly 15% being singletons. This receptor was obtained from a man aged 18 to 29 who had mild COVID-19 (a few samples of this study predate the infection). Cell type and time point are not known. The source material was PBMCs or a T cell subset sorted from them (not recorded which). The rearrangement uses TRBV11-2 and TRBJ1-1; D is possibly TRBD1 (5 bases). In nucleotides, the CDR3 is TGTGCCAGCAGCTTATTGGCCCAGGGAGCTTTCTTT. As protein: CASSLLAQGAFF. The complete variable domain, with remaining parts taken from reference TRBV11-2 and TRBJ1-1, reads EAGVAQSPRYKIIEKRQSVAFWCNPISGHATLYWYQQILGQGPKLLIQFQNNGVVDDSQLPKDRFSAERLKGVDSTLKIQPAKLEDSAVYLCASSLLAQGAFFGQGTRLTVV.